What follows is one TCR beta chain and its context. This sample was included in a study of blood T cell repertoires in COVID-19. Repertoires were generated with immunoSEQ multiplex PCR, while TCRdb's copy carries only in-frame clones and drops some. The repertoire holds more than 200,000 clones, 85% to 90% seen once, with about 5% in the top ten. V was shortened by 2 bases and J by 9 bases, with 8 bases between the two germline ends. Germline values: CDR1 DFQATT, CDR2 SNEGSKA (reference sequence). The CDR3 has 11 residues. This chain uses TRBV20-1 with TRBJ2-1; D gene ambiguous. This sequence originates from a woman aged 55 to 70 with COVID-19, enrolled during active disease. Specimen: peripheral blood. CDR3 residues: CSARYLVEQFF. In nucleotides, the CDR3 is TGCAGTGCTAGATATCTTGTTGAGCAGTTCTTC.